Listed here is a single T cell receptor (beta chain). Its antigen is not known. The data belong to a study of CD8 T cells in Susac syndrome. Background on the study: Active disease was present in about 6 of the sequenced Susac syndrome patients, whereas roughly eight of them were in remission. The study, taken as a whole, reports: There was no clonal expansion in the CD4+ T cell repertoires of Susac syndrome.

About 0.5 to 1 ug RNA was reverse transcribed with random hexamers. TCRdb itself ran the immunoSEQ multiplex PCR reads through MiXCR, one entry per CDR3 protein. The data hold about 190,000 distinct CDR3 sequences, with about 94% observed a single time. This CDR3 is 17 amino acids long. The V segment lost 0 bases and the J segment 3 bases; nucleotides outside the gene matches: 7. Per germline, CDR1 SGHRS and CDR2 YFSETQ. J is TRBJ2-7 and V is TRBV5-1; 12 positions match TRBD2. Input material: CD4+ T cells from PBMCs. The receptor was derived from a human donor with Susac syndrome. Written as DNA, the CDR3 is TGCGCCAGCAGCTTGGGACTAGCGGGGGAAACGGGCTACGAGCAGTACTTC. It codes for CASSLGLAGETGYEQYF.